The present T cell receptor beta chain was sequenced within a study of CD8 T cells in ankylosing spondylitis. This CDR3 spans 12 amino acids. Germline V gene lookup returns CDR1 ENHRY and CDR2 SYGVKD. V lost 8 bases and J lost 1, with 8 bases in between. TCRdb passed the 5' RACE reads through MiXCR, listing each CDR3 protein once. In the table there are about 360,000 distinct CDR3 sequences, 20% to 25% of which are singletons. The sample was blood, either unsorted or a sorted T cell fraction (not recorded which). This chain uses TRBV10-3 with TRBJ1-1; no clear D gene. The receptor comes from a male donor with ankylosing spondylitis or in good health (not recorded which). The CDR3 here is CAIGSGNTEAFF. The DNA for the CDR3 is TGTGCCATCGGATCAGGGAACACTGAAGCTTTCTTT.